The text below deals with one T cell receptor (beta chain). In the naive CD8 group, cells lacked CD45RO and were positively selected for CCR7, so terminally differentiated effector memory CD45RA+ cells were left out. This entry comes from a study of shared clonotypes between healthy human individuals. Genomic DNA of each subset was evenly split across several immunoSEQ plates. This table comes from immunoSEQ multiplex PCR, and its TCRdb copy is limited to in-frame clones, with some not included. The sample has 550,000 to 750,000 clones, nearly 97% seen once. CDR1 and CDR2 from the germline V gene are SGHVS and FNYEAQ. The V end was cut by 4 bases, the J end by 1 base, with 7 bases between. This CDR3 is built from 13 residues.

V usage is TRBV7-6 and J usage is TRBJ1-1; D remains unclear. The sample taken for sequencing was naive CD8+ T cells sorted from blood. This clonotype was sampled from a woman aged 25 to 39 in good health. CDR3 in DNA: TGTGCCAGCAGCTCCTGGGGGAACACTGAAGCTTTCTTT. The encoded protein is CASSSWGNTEAFF.